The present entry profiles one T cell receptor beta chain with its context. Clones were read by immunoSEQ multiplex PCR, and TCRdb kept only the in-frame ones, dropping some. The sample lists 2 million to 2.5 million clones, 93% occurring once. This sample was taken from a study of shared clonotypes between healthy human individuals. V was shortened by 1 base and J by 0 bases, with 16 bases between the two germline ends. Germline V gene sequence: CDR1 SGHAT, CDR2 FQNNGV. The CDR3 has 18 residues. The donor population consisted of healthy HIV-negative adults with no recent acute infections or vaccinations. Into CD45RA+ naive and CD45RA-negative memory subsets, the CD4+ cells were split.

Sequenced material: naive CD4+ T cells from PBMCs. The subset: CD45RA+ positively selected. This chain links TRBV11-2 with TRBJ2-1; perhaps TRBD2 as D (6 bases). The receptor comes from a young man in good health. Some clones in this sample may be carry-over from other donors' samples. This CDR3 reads CASSLGVLLGSSYNEQFF. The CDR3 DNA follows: TGTGCCAGCAGCTTAGGGGTCTTACTCGGGAGCTCCTACAATGAGCAGTTCTTC.